This TCR beta chain was retrieved from a study of shared clonotypes between healthy human individuals (TCRdb year 2020). Study-level background: The cohort comprised two women and a few men aged 18 to 49 years. For each donor, CD4 naive and CD4 memory were each run on three plates, CD8 naive on two plates, and CD8 memory on one plate. Per donor, leukapheresis produced somewhere between about 0.85 and 9.5 billion PBMCs. Different laboratories and diverse techniques were used to prepare libraries and sequence TCR repertoires, to increase sequencing depth and limit assay-specific biases. To estimate repertoire size and how much clonotypes are shared between individuals, the study performed deep sequencing of blood TCR repertoires from roughly five healthy adults.

General conclusions and limits of the study: Based on pairwise subsampling, the degree of clonotype sharing among donors was expected to be affected by sequencing depth. Around 5% of naive CD4, around 4% of naive CD8, roughly 2.4% of memory CD4, and 0.35% to 0.5% of memory CD8 clonotypes were shared across a few donors. Naive subsets generally had larger estimated clonotype richness than memory subsets did. Compared with non-shared clonotypes, the clonotypes found in all four sorted-subset donors had higher generation probabilities. Sampling was limited to blood, and TCR repertoires in tissue likely differ from TCR repertoires in blood. Because the study included a small number of donors, the genetic and exposure-history diversity represented was limited. Rarefaction of sorted-subset datasets indicated incomplete sequencing despite the large sequencing depth.

Points on this clone: The antigen it binds to is not known. No base quality information exists; no much larger clone differs at one position.

From the cysteine up to the phenylalanine, the CDR3 has a length of 13 residues. Just the 39-base CDR3 DNA is kept, in frame starting at base 1. Trimming takes 2 bases from V and 4 bases from J, and the germline ends sit 8 bases apart. Sequences MNHEY (CDR1) and SMNVEV (CDR2) are obtained from the germline V gene (reference sequence). Using the deep immunoSEQ assay, TCR CDR3 regions were amplified from genomic DNA by multiplex PCR. Extracted genomic DNA from each cell subset was distributed evenly across all wells of several immunoSEQ 96-well plates, and each plate was treated as a replicate. For sorted subsets, each replicate PCR was loaded with 200 to 250 ng genomic DNA, equivalent to 30,000 or so T cell genomes. Purified libraries were measured with a Qubit 3.0 fluorometer, size-checked on a Bioanalyzer 2100, and measured again with the KAPA Library Quantification kit. A separate single-read 150-cycle Illumina NextSeq 550 flow cell was used to sequence each immunoSEQ 96-well plate. Regarding the original processing steps: The immunoSEQ output contained only junctional sequences without quality scores, so filtering could not match that applied to full-length reads. Sequences were annotated with PyIR, a Python wrapper for IgBLAST v1.9, and V/J genes and CDR3 were assigned using IMGT germline references. Reads with weak V/J assignments (E-value above 1e-6), missing CDR3, stop codons, out-of-frame junctions, or ambiguous translated residues were removed. V3J clonotypes were defined by identical inferred V gene, J gene, and CDR3 amino acid sequence. To compute the percentage overlap between repertoires, the number of shared unique clonotypes was divided by the size of the smaller repertoire. Three approaches were used to assess repertoire richness: RTK rarefaction, the Chao1 estimator, and Recon v2.1 estimates of unobserved clonotypes. Generation probabilities were computed with OLGA for all TCRbeta clonotypes obtained by the gDNA method from four donors. TCRdb limited this immuneACCESS table to in-frame rearrangements with V and J called. A share of clones is missing; checked studies link under half to unresolved V genes, and the rest is unexplained. V and J calls and clone size are as listed in that table; D and trimming were resolved from the DNA. For this sample the table gives 2 million to 2.5 million clones, of which roughly 92% were detected only once. The ten largest clones add up to 0.3% to 0.4% of the sample.

Donors were healthy HIV-negative adults with no recently reported acute infections or vaccinations. Only Caucasian adults living in Nashville, Tennessee, USA were represented among the donors. CD4+ T cells were enriched by magnetic negative selection; naive cells were then positively selected on CD45RA, and the negative fraction formed the memory subset. Blood was collected by leukapheresis, and PBMCs were isolated by Ficoll-Histopaque density gradient centrifugation and then cryopreserved in liquid nitrogen vapor phase. Purity and quantity of every magnetically sorted T cell population were checked by analytical flow cytometry. Genomic DNA was isolated from every sorted fraction and measured by UV absorbance on a Nanodrop 2000c.

The receptor chain draws on TRBV27 and TRBJ1-1; TRBD1 could be the D gene, as 6 bases match. The clonotype originates from a man aged 18 to 30 in good health. Some clones in this sample may be carry-over from other donors' samples. Sample: naive CD4+ T cells from PBMCs. What the cell subset or site label conveys for this sample: CD45RA+ positively selected. The nucleotide sequence reads TGTGCCAGCAGTTTAAGGGGGGGCACTGAAGCTTTCTTT. This gives the protein CASSLRGGTEAFF.